Each of the 23 T cell receptor beta chains below was sequenced from the same sample in a study of T cell responses to AZD1222 COVID-19 vaccine. Clones were sequenced by immunoSEQ multiplex PCR, and TCRdb holds only the in-frame ones, with some missing. The sample holds around 200,000 clones, approximately 91% seen once. Sample: peripheral blood, taken on day 0 of AZD1222 vaccination. The receptors come from an adult in good health.

The chain joins TRBV6-1 to TRBJ1-2; 7 bases are shared with TRBD1. V shed 0 bases, J shed 4 bases, and the junction held 5 bases outside the gene matches. Per the germline V gene, CDR1 is MNHNS and CDR2 is SASEGT. CDR3 length: 15 residues. CDR3 DNA: TGTGCCAGCAGTGAAGCTTCAGGGGGGTCCTATGGCTACACCTTC. Translation: CASSEASGGSYGYTF.

V and J are TRBV27 and TRBJ1-1; 9 bases agree with TRBD1. Per the germline V gene, CDR1 is MNHEY and CDR2 is SMNVEV (reference sequence). CDR3 length: 15 amino acids. Trimming removed 0 bases from V and 7 bases from J; junction bases left unmatched: 6. The CDR3 DNA reads TGTGCCAGCAGTTTATCGGGGGACAGGGTAGGTGAAGCTTTCTTT. Residues: CASSLSGDRVGEAFF.

V gene TRBV18 combines with J gene TRBJ1-1; D is unclear. CDR3 length: 14 residues. The V end lost 5 bases, the J end lost 0 bases, and 10 bases lay between the germline ends. Germline CDR1 reads KGHSH; CDR2 reads LQKENI. The CDR3 DNA reads as TGTGCCAGCTCAAGTTCCCGGGTGAACACTGAAGCTTTCTTT. This sequence encodes CASSSSRVNTEAFF.

This clone has only one observation. The chain uses TRBV15 and TRBJ2-3; TRBD2 is a possible D gene (6 bases). Germline loops: CDR1 LNHNV, CDR2 YYDKDF (reference sequence). V shed 0 bases and J shed 4 bases, with 23 bases lying between them. The CDR3 loop spans 19 amino acids. The CDR3 DNA sequence: TGTGCCACCAGCAGAGATCCCATTGTCCTAGCTTGGGGGGCAGATACGCAGTATTTT. Protein sequence: CATSRDPIVLAWGADTQYF. Based on the CDR3 plus reference TRBV15 and TRBJ2-3, the full variable domain is DAMVIQNPRYQVTQFGKPVTLSCSQTLNHNVMYWYQQKSSQAPKLLFHYYDKDFNNEADTPDNFQSRRPNTSFCFLDIRSPGLGDTAMYLCATSRDPIVLAWGADTQYFGPGTRLTVL.

CDR3: CASSPRTGGLDQPQHF. CDR3 in DNA: TGTGCCAGTAGTCCCCGGACAGGGGGTTTGGATCAGCCCCAGCATTTT. This chain joins TRBV19 and TRBJ1-5, with 10 bases fitting TRBD1. The CDR3 runs to 16 residues. Germline-derived CDR1 and CDR2 are LNHDA and SQIVND (reference sequence). V lost 5 bases to trimming and J lost 5 bases; unmatched junction nucleotides: 9.

J is TRBJ2-2 and V is TRBV5-1; D is undetermined. Per the germline V gene, CDR1 is SGHRS and CDR2 is YFSETQ. V gave up 0 bases and J gave up 6 bases, with 9 bases separating them. CDR3 length equals 14 residues. The chain's CDR3 is CASSLGVASGELFF. CDR3 in DNA: TGCGCCAGCAGCTTGGGAGTAGCCTCCGGGGAGCTGTTTTTT.

The J gene is TRBJ1-4, the V gene TRBV5-6, with 12 bases lining up with TRBD1. The junction had 13 bases not matched to a gene; V was cut back by 4 bases and J by 12 bases. In germline, CDR1 is SGHDT, CDR2 YYEEEE. The CDR3 is 16 amino acids. CDR3 protein: CASSPKLGTGGEELFF. The DNA of the CDR3 is TGTGCCAGCAGCCCGAAATTGGGGACAGGGGGCGAGGAACTGTTTTTT.

The chain carries TRBV20-1 and TRBJ2-1; D gene unclear. CDR1 and CDR2 from the germline V gene are DFQATT and SNEGSKA (reference sequence). The CDR3 length is 11 residues. The V and J ends lost 5 bases and 3 bases respectively, with 5 bases between them. CDR3 sequence: CSASDYNEQFF. The CDR3 nucleotides are TGCAGTGCTTCTGACTACAATGAGCAGTTCTTC.

The chain combines TRBV4-2 with TRBJ2-1; TRBD2 matches at 9 bases. Losses at the gene ends were 0 bases for V and 9 bases for J; bases not matched to a gene: 6. Germline assignment: CDR1 LGHNA and CDR2 YNFKEQ. The CDR3 consists of 15 residues. The CDR3 DNA follows: TGTGCCAGCAGCCAAGAAGTAGCGGGAGTCGGTGAGCAGTTCTTC. Residues: CASSQEVAGVGEQFF.

V gene TRBV19 combines with J gene TRBJ1-5, with a tentative D call TRBD1 (5 bases). Germline V CDR1 and CDR2: LNHDA, SQIVND (reference sequence). The CDR3 runs 18 residues. V lost 6 bases and J lost 1, with 22 bases in between. The CDR3 spells CASRSGLNSGTSNQPQHF. CDR3 bases: TGTGCCAGTAGGTCCGGCTTAAACTCGGGGACGAGCAATCAGCCCCAGCATTTT.

The chain links TRBV11-2 to TRBJ2-7; possible D gene TRBD1, 6 bases. Trimming cost V 5 bases and J 6 bases, with 23 bases left between them. Germline V gives CDR1 SGHAT, CDR2 FQNNGV. CDR3 length: 16 amino acids. The CDR3 sequence: CASSSLQGKVLSEQYF. In DNA, the CDR3 is TGTGCCAGCAGCAGCCTACAGGGAAAAGTCCTAAGCGAGCAGTACTTC.

The chain has TRBV12-3 or TRBV12-4 and TRBJ1-5; D ambiguous. Trimming left V 4 bases short and J 2 bases short, with 6 bases between. The CDR3 is 13 residues long. CDR3: CASSSMGNQPQHF. Here the CDR3 DNA reads TGTGCCAGCAGTTCGATGGGCAATCAGCCCCAGCATTTT.

V is TRBV21-1 and J is TRBJ2-1; the D segment call TRBD2 is taken from the table without a DNA check. TRBV21-1 constitutes a pseudogene. The CDR3 totals 16 residues. In nucleotides, the CDR3 is TGTGCCAGCAGCAAAGCTGGACTAGCGGACTACAATGAGCAGTTCTTC. It encodes CASSKAGLADYNEQFF.

This chain uses TRBV2 with TRBJ1-1, with D possibly TRBD1 on 5 matching bases. Germline V gives CDR1 SNHLY, CDR2 FYNNEI. This CDR3 has 15 amino acids. V lost 2 bases and J 6 bases, leaving 16 bases between the germline ends. In DNA, the CDR3 is TGTGCCAGCAGTGAAATTGGGATGGGGGGTGCTGAAGCTTTCTTT. It encodes CASSEIGMGGAEAFF. Combining the CDR3 with reference TRBV2 and TRBJ1-1 gives the whole variable domain EPEVTQTPSHQVTQMGQEVILRCVPISNHLYFYWYRQILGQKVEFLVSFYNNEISEKSEIFDDQFSVERPDGSNFTLKIRSTKLEDSAMYFCASSEIGMGGAEAFFGQGTRLTVV.

The chain combines TRBV21-1 with TRBJ1-5; whether TRBD1, the table's D call, matches the DNA was not checked. TRBV21-1 is deemed a pseudogene. The CDR3 is made up of 13 amino acids. The CDR3 DNA reads TGTGTTCACGACAGAAATAGCAATCAGCCCCAGCATTTT. Its translation is CVHDRNSNQPQHF.

This sequence joins TRBV27 and TRBJ1-5; D gene unclear. CDR3 length equals 13 residues. Germline V gene data show CDR1 as MNHEY and CDR2 as SMNVEV (reference sequence). The V end was cut by 6 bases, the J end by 2 bases, with 8 bases between. CDR3 amino acids: CASRLGGNQPQHF. CDR3 nucleotides: TGTGCCAGCAGGCTGGGTGGCAATCAGCCCCAGCATTTT.

This chain uses TRBV27 with TRBJ2-6; TRBD1 aligns across 10 bases. This CDR3 spans 17 amino acids. Germline values: CDR1 MNHEY, CDR2 SMNVEV (reference sequence). J was trimmed by 2 bases and V by 6 bases; bases with no gene match: 7. CDR3 in DNA: TGTGCCAGCAGGGTGACAGGGGGCTTAGCTGGGGCCAACGTCCTGACTTTC. Translated, it gives CASRVTGGLAGANVLTF.

Turning to this clone: This specimen includes other DNA sequences encoding the same CDR3. The J gene is TRBJ1-2, the V gene TRBV9; 7 bases match TRBD1. Germline values: CDR1 SGDLS, CDR2 YYNGEE. Losses at the gene ends were 0 bases for V and 4 bases for J; bases not matched to a gene: 6. CDR3 length equals 15 residues. Here the CDR3 DNA reads TGTGCCAGCAGCGTAGCAGGGGGGCAAGGCTATGGCTACACCTTC. This codes for CASSVAGGQGYGYTF.

The DNA for the CDR3 is TGTGCCAGCAGCCAAATGGGACCCCAGGTTGCAGAGACCCAGTACTTC. Its protein is CASSQMGPQVAETQYF. The V call is TRBV14, the J call TRBJ2-5; D tentatively fits TRBD1 or TRBD2 (5 bases each). Deletions cut 2 bases from V and 4 bases from J, with 17 bases between. The CDR3 covers 16 residues. CDR1 and CDR2 (germline): SGHDN, FVKESK.

The gene calls are TRBV20-1 and TRBJ2-3; 8 bases map to TRBD2. Germline CDR1 and CDR2: DFQATT and SNEGSKA (reference sequence). This CDR3 is built from 11 residues. The trim removed 5 bases at V and 7 bases at J, leaving 2 bases unmatched. CDR3 nucleotide sequence: TGCAGTGCTGTTAGCGGGAATACGCAGTATTTT. Residues: CSAVSGNTQYF.

The rearrangement links TRBV5-5 to TRBJ2-7, with D maybe TRBD1 (6 bases). The germline CDR1 and CDR2 sequences are SGHKS and YYEKEE (reference sequence). CDR3 size: 16 residues. Deletions cut 0 bases from V and 6 bases from J, with 19 bases between. The DNA for the CDR3 is TGTGCCAGCAGCTTGGACGTCGGGACATCATTACGCGAGCAGTACTTC. It codes for CASSLDVGTSLREQYF.

This chain uses TRBV6-5 with TRBJ1-6; D remains ambiguous. The CDR3 is 14 residues long. The V gene lost 5 bases and the J gene lost 10 bases, with 15 bases spanning the gap. In germline, CDR1 is MNHEY, CDR2 SVGAGI. Written as DNA, the CDR3 is TGTGCCAGCAGTCTAAAAGTTACGGGGTCACCCCTCCACTTT. Translating gives CASSLKVTGSPLHF.

V and J are TRBV5-1 and TRBJ2-7, with D tentatively TRBD2 (5 bases). CDR1 SGHRS and CDR2 YFSETQ come from the germline V gene. The CDR3 extends over 13 amino acids. V lost 1 base, J lost 4 bases, and 9 bases lay in between. CDR3 protein: CASSLTSAYEQYF. The CDR3 DNA reads TGCGCCAGCAGCTTGACTAGTGCTTACGAGCAGTACTTC.